This T cell receptor beta chain was retrieved from a study of blood T cell repertoires in COVID-19. As for the study in general: Acute-phase and convalescent COVID-19 samples originated in the United States, Italy and Spain. The analysed material was cDNA or gDNA that came from T cells, B-cell-depleted T cells, or PBMCs.

V was pared by 1 base and J by 0 bases, with 10 bases between. Germline V gives CDR1 LNHNV, CDR2 YYDKDF (reference sequence). The CDR3 totals 15 residues. Under the authors' procedure: Reference gene primer amplification yielded estimated nucleated cell counts. Produced via immunoSEQ multiplex PCR; TCRdb's table is partial and in-frame only. That table supplies the V and J calls and clone size; D and trimming were determined from the DNA. In the table there are 140,000 or so clones, roughly four fifths of which are singletons. The source is a human donor in a cohort sampled during active COVID-19. The chain carries TRBV15 and TRBJ2-7; D gene ambiguous. Source material: peripheral blood. DNA of the CDR3: TGTGCCACCAGCAGAGTCCCCTGGAGCTCCTACGAGCAGTACTTC. It codes for CATSRVPWSSYEQYF.